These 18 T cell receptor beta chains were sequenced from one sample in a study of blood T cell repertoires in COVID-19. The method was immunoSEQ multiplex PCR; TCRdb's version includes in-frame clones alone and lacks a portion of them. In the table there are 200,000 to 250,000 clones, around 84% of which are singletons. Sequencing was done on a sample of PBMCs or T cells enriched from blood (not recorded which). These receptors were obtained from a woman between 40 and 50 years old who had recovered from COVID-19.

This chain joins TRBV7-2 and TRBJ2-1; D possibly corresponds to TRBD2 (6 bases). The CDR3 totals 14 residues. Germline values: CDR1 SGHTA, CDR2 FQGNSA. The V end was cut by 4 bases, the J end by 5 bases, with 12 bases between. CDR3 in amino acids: CASSSGGTNNEQFF. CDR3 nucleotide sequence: TGTGCCAGCAGCTCCGGCGGGACCAACAATGAGCAGTTCTTC.

DNA of the CDR3: TGTGCCAGCAGCGTAAGGCCCGGGAGAGTTGTGGATGAGCAGTTCTTC. Residues: CASSVRPGRVVDEQFF. The chain links TRBV14 to TRBJ2-1; D might be TRBD2 (6 bases). The CDR3 totals 16 residues. Germline CDR1 is SGHDN and CDR2 is FVKESK. The V gene lost 5 bases and the J gene lost 8 bases, with 22 bases spanning the gap.

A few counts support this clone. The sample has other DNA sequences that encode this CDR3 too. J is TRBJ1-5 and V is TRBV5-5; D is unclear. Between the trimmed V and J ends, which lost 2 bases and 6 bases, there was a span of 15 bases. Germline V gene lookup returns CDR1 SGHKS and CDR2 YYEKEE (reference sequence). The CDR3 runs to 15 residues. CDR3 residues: CASSFSRGDGQPQHF. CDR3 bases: TGTGCCAGCAGCTTCTCCCGGGGTGACGGTCAGCCCCAGCATTTT.

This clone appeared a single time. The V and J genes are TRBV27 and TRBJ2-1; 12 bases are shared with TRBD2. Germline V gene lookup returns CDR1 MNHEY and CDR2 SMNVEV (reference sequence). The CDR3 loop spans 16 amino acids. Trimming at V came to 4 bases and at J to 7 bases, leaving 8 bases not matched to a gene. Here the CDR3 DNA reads TGTGCCAGCAGTTCCCCCACTAGCGGGAGGAATAATGAGCAGTTCTTC. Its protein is CASSSPTSGRNNEQFF.

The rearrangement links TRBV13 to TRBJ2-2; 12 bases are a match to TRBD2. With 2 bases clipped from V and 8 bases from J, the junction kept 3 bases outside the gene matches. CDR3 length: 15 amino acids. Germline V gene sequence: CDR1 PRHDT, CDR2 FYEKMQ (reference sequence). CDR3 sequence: CASSLLAGGAGELFF. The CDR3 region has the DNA TGTGCCAGCAGCTTACTAGCGGGAGGGGCTGGGGAGCTGTTTTTT. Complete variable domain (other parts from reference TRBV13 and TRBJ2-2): AAGVIQSPRHLIKEKRETATLKCYPIPRHDTVYWYQQGPGQDPQFLISFYEKMQSDKGSIPDRFSAQQFSDYHSELNMSSLELGDSALYFCASSLLAGGAGELFFGEGSRLTVL.

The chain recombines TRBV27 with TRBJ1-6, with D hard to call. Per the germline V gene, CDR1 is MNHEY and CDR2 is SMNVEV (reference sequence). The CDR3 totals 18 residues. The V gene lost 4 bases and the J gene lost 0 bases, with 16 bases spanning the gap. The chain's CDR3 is CASSSELVGSSYNSPLHF. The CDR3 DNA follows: TGTGCCAGCAGTTCGGAGCTTGTCGGGAGCTCCTATAATTCACCCCTCCACTTT.

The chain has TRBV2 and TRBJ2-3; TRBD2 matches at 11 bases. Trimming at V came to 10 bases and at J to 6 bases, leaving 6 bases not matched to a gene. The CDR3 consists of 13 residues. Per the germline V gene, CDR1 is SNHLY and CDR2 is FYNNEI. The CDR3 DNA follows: TGTGCCACCTCTAGCGGGAGGACCGATACGCAGTATTTT. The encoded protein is CATSSGRTDTQYF.

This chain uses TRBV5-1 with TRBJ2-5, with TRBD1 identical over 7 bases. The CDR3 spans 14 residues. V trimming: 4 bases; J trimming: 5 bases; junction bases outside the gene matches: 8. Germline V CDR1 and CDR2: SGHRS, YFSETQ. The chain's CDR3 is CASSLEQGMETQYF. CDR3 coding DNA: TGCGCCAGCAGCCTGGAACAGGGGATGGAGACCCAGTACTTC.

The CDR3 spells CAWSPANYGYTF. For the CDR3, the DNA is TGTGCCTGGAGTCCGGCTAACTATGGCTACACCTTC. V is TRBV30 and J is TRBJ1-2; unclear D gene. Trimming shortened V by 2 bases and J by 0 bases, and 4 bases separated the two germline ends. Germline loops: CDR1 GTSNPN, CDR2 SVGIG (reference sequence). This CDR3 has 12 residues.

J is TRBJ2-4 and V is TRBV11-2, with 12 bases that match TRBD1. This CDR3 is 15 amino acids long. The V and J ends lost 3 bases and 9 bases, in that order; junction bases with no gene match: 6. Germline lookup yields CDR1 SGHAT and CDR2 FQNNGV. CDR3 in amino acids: CASSFRGTGGVIQYF. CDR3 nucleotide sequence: TGTGCCAGCAGCTTCAGGGGGACAGGGGGCGTCATTCAGTACTTC.

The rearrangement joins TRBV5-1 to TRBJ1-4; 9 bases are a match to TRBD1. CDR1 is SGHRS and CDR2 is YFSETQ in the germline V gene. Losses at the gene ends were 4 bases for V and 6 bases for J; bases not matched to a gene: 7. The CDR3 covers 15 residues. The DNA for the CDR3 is TGCGCCAGCAGCCAACAGGGGGCGAGACATGAAAAACTGTTTTTT. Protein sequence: CASSQQGARHEKLFF.

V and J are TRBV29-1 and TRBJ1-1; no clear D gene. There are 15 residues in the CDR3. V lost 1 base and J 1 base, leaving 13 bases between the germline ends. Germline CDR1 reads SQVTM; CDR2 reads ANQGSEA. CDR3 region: CSVEGRSTGNTEAFF. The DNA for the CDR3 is TGCAGCGTTGAAGGGAGGTCGACGGGGAACACTGAAGCTTTCTTT.

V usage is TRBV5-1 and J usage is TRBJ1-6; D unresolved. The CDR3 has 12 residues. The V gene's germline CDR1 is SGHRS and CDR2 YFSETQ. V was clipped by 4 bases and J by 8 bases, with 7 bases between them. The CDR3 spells CASSGPDSPLHF. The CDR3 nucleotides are TGCGCCAGCAGCGGCCCCGATTCACCCCTCCACTTT.

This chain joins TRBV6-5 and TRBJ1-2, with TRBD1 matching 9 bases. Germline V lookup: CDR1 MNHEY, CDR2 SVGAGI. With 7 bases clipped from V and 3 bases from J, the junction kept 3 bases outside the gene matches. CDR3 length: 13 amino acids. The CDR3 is CASTTGGDYGYTF. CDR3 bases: TGTGCCAGCACTACAGGGGGCGACTATGGCTACACCTTC.

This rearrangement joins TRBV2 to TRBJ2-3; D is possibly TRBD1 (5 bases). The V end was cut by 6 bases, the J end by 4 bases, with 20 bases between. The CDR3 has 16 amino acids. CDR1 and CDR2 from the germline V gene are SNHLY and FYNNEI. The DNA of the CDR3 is TGTGCCAGCAGCGACAACGGGCCAGGACACTCAGATACGCAGTATTTT. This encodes CASSDNGPGHSDTQYF.

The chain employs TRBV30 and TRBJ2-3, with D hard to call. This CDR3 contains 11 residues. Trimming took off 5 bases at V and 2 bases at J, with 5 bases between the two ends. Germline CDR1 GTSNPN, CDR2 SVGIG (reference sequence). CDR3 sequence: CAWQDTDTQYF. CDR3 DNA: TGTGCCTGGCAGGACACAGATACGCAGTATTTT.

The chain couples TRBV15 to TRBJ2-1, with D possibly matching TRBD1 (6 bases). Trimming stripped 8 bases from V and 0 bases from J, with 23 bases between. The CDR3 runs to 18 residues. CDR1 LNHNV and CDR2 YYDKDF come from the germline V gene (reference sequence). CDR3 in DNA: TGTGCCACCTCCCCGGACAGATGGGAGCGGAGCTCCTACAATGAGCAGTTCTTC. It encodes CATSPDRWERSSYNEQFF.

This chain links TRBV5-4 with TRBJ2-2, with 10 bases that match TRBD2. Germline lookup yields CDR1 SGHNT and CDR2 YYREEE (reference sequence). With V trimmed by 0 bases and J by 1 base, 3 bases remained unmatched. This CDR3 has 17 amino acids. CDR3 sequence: CASSLGGLAENTGELFF. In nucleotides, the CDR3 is TGTGCCAGCAGCTTGGGAGGACTAGCGGAGAACACCGGGGAGCTGTTTTTT.